These 25 T cell receptor beta chains originate from one sample sequenced in a study of spatial heterogeneity in lung cancer. TCRdb re-called the 5' RACE reads with MiXCR, one entry per CDR3 protein. This sample has approximately 52,000 distinct CDR3 sequences, with over 5.5% found just once. Time point defined: sample taken at primary tumor resection. Extraction of whole RNA from tumor, nontumor lung or frozen PBMC preceded unsorted sequencing. The starting material was PBMCs, obtained at surgery. The source is a female donor with early-stage non-small cell lung cancer.

This clonotype was observed a few times. V is TRBV11-1 and J is TRBJ2-7; possibly TRBD1 for D (6 bases). Trimming removed 5 bases from V and 2 bases from J, with 13 bases in between. Germline V gene sequence: CDR1 SGHAT, CDR2 FQDESV (reference sequence). The CDR3 sequence is 14 residues long. Written as DNA, the CDR3 is TGTGCCAGCAGCCCCAAGTGGGGGCCCTACGAGCAGTACTTC. Amino acids: CASSPKWGPYEQYF.

This clonotype was seen ten or more times. The CDR3 DNA sequence: TGTGCCAGCAGTTTTCAGGGACAGGGACTTGAAAAACTGTTTTTT. It yields the protein CASSFQGQGLEKLFF. V gene TRBV12-3 or TRBV12-4 combines with J gene TRBJ1-4; 9 nucleotides align to TRBD1. The CDR3 consists of 15 residues. Trimming took 3 bases from V and 7 from J; bases not matched to a gene: 6.

The rearrangement links TRBV20-1 to TRBJ2-3; a possible D gene is TRBD2 (6 bases). CDR3 length equals 13 residues. Germline values: CDR1 DFQATT, CDR2 SNEGSKA (reference sequence). The V end lost 2 bases, the J end lost 6 bases, and 12 bases lay between the germline ends. The CDR3 bases are TGCAGTGCTAGAACGGGGGTGGGTGATACGCAGTATTTT. Its translation is CSARTGVGDTQYF.

This clonotype was observed many times. The rearrangement links TRBV12-3 or TRBV12-4 to TRBJ2-7, with 11 bases aligning to TRBD1. V shed 3 bases, J shed 3 bases, and the junction held 4 bases outside the gene matches. The length of the CDR3 is 15 residues. In DNA, the CDR3 is TGTGCCAGCAGTTTGGGTGGGACAGGGGGCTACGAGCAGTACTTC. Its protein is CASSLGGTGGYEQYF.

This clonotype occurred a few times. This sequence joins TRBV5-1 and TRBJ1-2; possible D gene TRBD1, 6 bases. The germline CDR1 and CDR2 sequences are SGHRS and YFSETQ. This CDR3 contains 14 residues. V was shortened by 0 bases and J by 3 bases, with 9 bases between the two germline ends. CDR3 sequence (DNA): TGCGCCAGCAGCTTGGCGAGGACAGACTATGGCTACACCTTC. Amino acids: CASSLARTDYGYTF.

This clonotype was seen repeatedly, ten times or more. The chain has TRBV6-2 or TRBV6-3 and TRBJ1-5, with 7 bases that match TRBD1. The germline V gene has CDR1 MNHEY and CDR2 SVGEGT. The CDR3 spans 16 residues. J lost 0 bases, V lost 7 bases, and 9 bases had no gene match. The CDR3 DNA sequence: TGTGCCAGCACCGGGACAGACTCATATAGCAATCAGCCCCAGCATTTT. Translating it yields CASTGTDSYSNQPQHF.

This clonotype has ten or more counts. The V gene is TRBV7-9, the J gene TRBJ2-3; D may match TRBD1 or TRBD2 (5 bases each). V was pared by 1 base and J by 3 bases, with 11 bases between. CDR3 length: 15 residues. Germline V gene lookup returns CDR1 SEHNR and CDR2 FQNEAQ (reference sequence). The CDR3 DNA is TGTGCCAGCAGCTTAGTGGGGGTCGGGACAGATACGCAGTATTTT. It is translated as CASSLVGVGTDTQYF.

This clonotype has at least ten counts. Germline and junction disagree at one end, which may indicate a read error. The chain carries TRBV7-2 and TRBJ2-3; unclear D gene. The CDR3 runs to 12 residues. Germline loops: CDR1 SGHTA, CDR2 FQGNSA. CDR3 in DNA: TGTGCTAGCAGCCCAGGTGGAGATACGCAGTATTTT. Amino acids: CASSPGGDTQYF. Supplemented by reference TRBV7-2 and TRBJ2-3, the full variable domain reads GAGVSQSPSNKVTEKGKDVELRCDPISGHTALYWYRQSLGQGLEFLIYFQGNSAPDKSGLPSDRFSAERTGGSVSTLTIQRTQQEDSAVYLCASSPGGDTQYFGPGTRLTVL.

This clonotype has ten or more counts. V is TRBV5-5 and J is TRBJ2-5, with D perhaps TRBD2 (5 bases). The V gene lost 2 bases and the J gene lost 5 bases, with 13 bases spanning the gap. In germline, CDR1 is SGHKS, CDR2 YYEKEE (reference sequence). There are 14 residues in the CDR3. The DNA of the CDR3 is TGTGCCAGCAGCTTAGGAGGCCTTTTGGAGACCCAGTACTTC. This encodes CASSLGGLLETQYF.

This clonotype has a count of ten or more. The chain joins TRBV27 to TRBJ2-7, with 9 bases matching TRBD2. The CDR3 is 17 residues long. Losses at the gene ends were 2 bases for V and 7 bases for J; bases not matched to a gene: 15. CDR1 is MNHEY and CDR2 is SMNVEV in the germline V gene (reference sequence). CDR3 sequence reads: CASSLEKGVASGDEQYF. CDR3 sequence (DNA): TGTGCCAGCAGTTTAGAAAAGGGAGTTGCTAGCGGGGATGAGCAGTACTTC.

This clonotype was seen only a few times. The chain has TRBV7-9 and TRBJ1-6, with 7 bases aligning to TRBD1. The V gene end was trimmed by 5 bases and the J gene end by 12 bases; junction bases not matched to a gene: 4. Germline CDR1 and CDR2: SEHNR and FQNEAQ (reference sequence). The CDR3 is made up of 12 amino acids. CDR3: CASSRQGRPLHF. The DNA for the CDR3 is TGTGCCAGCAGCCGACAGGGTAGACCCCTCCACTTT.

This clonotype was found many times. The V and J genes are TRBV28 and TRBJ1-5; 8 nucleotides agree with TRBD1. The germline CDR1 and CDR2 sequences are MDHEN and SYDVKM. The CDR3 has 15 residues. Trimming removed 5 bases from V and 5 bases from J; junction bases left unmatched: 8. CDR3 nucleotide sequence: TGTGCCAGCAGTCCTGACAGGGGATGGTATCAGCCCCAGCATTTT. Its protein product is CASSPDRGWYQPQHF.

This clonotype was counted a few times. The chain carries TRBV5-1 and TRBJ1-6, with D uncertain. The germline V gene has CDR1 SGHRS and CDR2 YFSETQ. CDR3 size: 15 residues. Trimming cost V 5 bases and J 7 bases, with 16 bases left between them. CDR3 sequence (DNA): TGCGCCAGCAGTTCGCTTGACCTTACAAATTCACCCCTCCACTTT. Amino acid sequence: CASSSLDLTNSPLHF. The variable domain in full, completed from reference TRBV5-1 and TRBJ1-6, reads KAGVTQTPRYLIKTRGQQVTLSCSPISGHRSVSWYQQTPGQGLQFLFEYFSETQRNKGNFPGRFSGRQFSNSRSEMNVSTLELGDSALYLCASSSLDLTNSPLHFGNGTRLTVT.

This clonotype was recorded many times. The V call is TRBV5-1, the J call TRBJ2-5, with D possibly being TRBD1 or TRBD2 (5 bases each). Germline V CDR1 and CDR2: SGHRS, YFSETQ. The CDR3 covers 15 residues. V lost 1 base and J 4 bases, leaving 14 bases between the germline ends. The CDR3 sequence is CASSLNAGRGETQYF. CDR3 nucleotides: TGCGCCAGCAGCTTGAACGCAGGGAGAGGAGAGACCCAGTACTTC.

This clonotype was counted only a few times. This may arise from a read error, as a much more abundant clone is one base away. This chain connects TRBV20-1 to TRBJ2-1; D ambiguous. CDR3 length: 15 amino acids. Germline CDR1 DFQATT, CDR2 SNEGSKA (reference sequence). Trimming shortened V by 4 bases and J by 3 bases, and 16 bases separated the two germline ends. The CDR3 reads CSAKRRPSCYNEQFF. The CDR3 DNA follows: TGCAGTGCTAAACGTCGGCCGAGCTGCTACAATGAGCAGTTCTTC.

This clonotype showed up many times. The rearrangement links TRBV5-1 to TRBJ1-1, with 9 bases that match TRBD1. This CDR3 spans 14 amino acids. Germline-derived CDR1 and CDR2 are SGHRS and YFSETQ. V trimming: 4 bases; J trimming: 3 bases; junction bases outside the gene matches: 4. CDR3 DNA sequence: TGCGCCAGCAGCCCGCGGACAGGGGACACTGAAGCTTTCTTT. It yields the protein CASSPRTGDTEAFF.

The J gene is TRBJ2-5, the V gene TRBV28; 12 positions agree with TRBD1. This CDR3 region has 15 residues. J lost 5 bases, V lost 6 bases, and 7 bases had no gene match. The V gene's germline CDR1 is MDHEN and CDR2 SYDVKM. The CDR3: CASSRDRGRLETQYF. The DNA of the CDR3 is TGTGCCAGCAGCCGGGACAGGGGGCGCCTGGAGACCCAGTACTTC. The whole variable domain, filled in from reference TRBV28 and TRBJ2-5, reads DVKVTQSSRYLVKRTGEKVFLECVQDMDHENMFWYRQDPGLGLRLIYFSYDVKMKEKGDIPEGYSVSREKKERFSLILESASTNQTSMYLCASSRDRGRLETQYFGPGTRLLVL.

Many counts were recorded for this clonotype. The rearrangement links TRBV10-1 to TRBJ1-1; weak D call: TRBD1 (5 bases). There are 14 residues in the CDR3. The germline V gene encodes CDR1 WNHNN and CDR2 SYGVQD (reference sequence). In DNA, the CDR3 is TGCGCGTCCAGTGTGGACACCCAAGGGGTTGAAGCTTTCTTT. Protein sequence: CASSVDTQGVEAFF.

The sample holds many counts of this clonotype. The chain uses TRBV6-5 and TRBJ2-4; no definite D call. Germline-derived CDR1 and CDR2 are MNHEY and SVGAGI. There are 16 residues in the CDR3. With 0 bases removed from V and 0 bases from J, the gap between germline ends came to 9 bases. This CDR3 is CASSYSLQLAKNIQYF. The CDR3, as DNA: TGTGCCAGCAGTTACTCCCTACAGTTAGCCAAAAACATTCAGTACTTC.

This clonotype was picked up a small number of times. The rearrangement joins TRBV20-1 to TRBJ1-3; no clear D gene. The CDR3 runs 14 residues. Between the trimmed V and J ends, which lost 3 bases and 2 bases, there was a span of 11 bases. Germline V CDR1 and CDR2: DFQATT, SNEGSKA (reference sequence). CDR3 amino acids: CSASRGRTGNTIYF. CDR3 nucleotides: TGCAGTGCTAGTCGGGGAAGGACTGGAAACACCATATATTTT.

This clonotype has ten or more counts. This chain connects TRBV12-3 or TRBV12-4 to TRBJ2-1; perhaps TRBD1 as D (7 bases). This CDR3 is built from 15 residues. The ends were cut back, 4 bases at V and 6 bases at J, with 16 bases in the middle. Here the CDR3 DNA reads TGTGCCAGCAGTTCCTTGGAGGGGGCTGGCAATGAGCAGTTCTTC. It translates to CASSSLEGAGNEQFF.

This clonotype was detected a few times. An end of the junction does not agree with germline; a read error may underlie this. The rearrangement joins TRBV7-9 to TRBJ1-4; D gene ambiguous. The V gene's germline CDR1 is SEHNR and CDR2 FQNEAQ (reference sequence). The CDR3 has 12 amino acids. The CDR3 spells CASSLANEKLFF. For the CDR3, the DNA is TGTGCCAGCAGCTTAGCTAACGAAAAACTGTTTTTT.

This clonotype was counted ten times or more. The CDR3: CASSYYLTGEYGYTF. The CDR3, as DNA: TGTGCCAGCAGTTACTACCTGACAGGGGAATATGGCTACACCTTC. J is TRBJ1-2 and V is TRBV6-5; 8 bases align to TRBD1. This CDR3 spans 15 amino acids. The germline V gene has CDR1 MNHEY and CDR2 SVGAGI. Germline trimming cut 1 base from V and 5 bases from J; bases unmatched to any gene: 6.

The chain combines TRBV7-9 with TRBJ2-3, with TRBD1 matching 8 bases. CDR1 and CDR2 (germline): SEHNR, FQNEAQ (reference sequence). V lost 5 bases and J lost 1; bases outside the gene matches: 14. The CDR3 is 18 amino acids. The CDR3 DNA follows: TGTGCCAGCAGCCCCATCCGACAGGGGCGGCGAGGCACAGATACGCAGTATTTT. The encoded protein is CASSPIRQGRRGTDTQYF.

The V gene is TRBV28, the J gene TRBJ1-6; 10 nucleotides agree with TRBD1. Germline-derived CDR1 and CDR2 are MDHEN and SYDVKM. CDR3 size: 14 residues. V trimming: 4 bases; J trimming: 6 bases; junction bases outside the gene matches: 0. The CDR3 reads CASSWDRGNSPLHF. In DNA, the CDR3 is TGTGCCAGCAGTTGGGACAGGGGTAATTCACCCCTCCACTTT.